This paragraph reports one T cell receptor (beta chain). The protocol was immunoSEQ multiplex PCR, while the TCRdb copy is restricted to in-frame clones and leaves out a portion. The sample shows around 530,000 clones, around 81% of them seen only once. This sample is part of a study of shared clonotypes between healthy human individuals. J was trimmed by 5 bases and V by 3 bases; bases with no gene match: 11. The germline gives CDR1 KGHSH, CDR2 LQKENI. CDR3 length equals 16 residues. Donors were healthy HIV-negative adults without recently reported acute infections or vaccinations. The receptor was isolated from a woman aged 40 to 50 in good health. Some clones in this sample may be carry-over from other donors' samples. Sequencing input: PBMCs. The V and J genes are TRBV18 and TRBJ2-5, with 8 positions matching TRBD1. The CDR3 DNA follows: TGTGCCAGCTCACCCCCCGGACAGGGAGGAGGCGAGACCCAGTACTTC. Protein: CASSPPGQGGGETQYF.